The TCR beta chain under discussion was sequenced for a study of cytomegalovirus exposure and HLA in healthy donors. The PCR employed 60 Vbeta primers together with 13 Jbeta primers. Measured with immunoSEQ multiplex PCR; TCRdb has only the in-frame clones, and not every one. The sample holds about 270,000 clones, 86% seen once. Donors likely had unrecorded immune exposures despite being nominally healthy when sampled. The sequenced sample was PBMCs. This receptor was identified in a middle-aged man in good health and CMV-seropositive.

CDR3 sequence: CASSLLGGQTYEQYF. CDR3 coding DNA: TGCGCCAGCAGCTTGCTGGGGGGGCAGACCTACGAGCAGTACTTC. The J gene is TRBJ2-7, the V gene TRBV5-1; a possible D gene is TRBD2 (7 bases). Germline V lookup: CDR1 SGHRS, CDR2 YFSETQ. The germline V and J ends were trimmed by 1 base and 2 bases, with 13 bases remaining between them. The CDR3 spans 15 residues. The full variable domain, completed using reference TRBV5-1 and TRBJ2-7, is KAGVTQTPRYLIKTRGQQVTLSCSPISGHRSVSWYQQTPGQGLQFLFEYFSETQRNKGNFPGRFSGRQFSNSRSEMNVSTLELGDSALYLCASSLLGGQTYEQYFGPGTRLTVT.